The clone carrying this TCR beta chain was detected only once. Antigen: not known. The CDR3 contains 15 residues. Germline loops: CDR1 LNHDA, CDR2 SQIVND (reference sequence). The V end was cut by 3 bases, the J end by 0 bases, with 11 bases between. Use of 60 Vbeta and 13 Jbeta primers characterized the PCR. This table comes from immunoSEQ multiplex PCR, and its TCRdb copy is limited to in-frame clones, with some not included. The table shows 150,000 to 180,000 clones, with 80% occurring only once. This record belongs to a study of cytomegalovirus exposure and HLA in healthy donors. Regarding the study as a whole: Some highly shared sequence variants likely arose as a pipeline artifact. According to the study, around 160 TCR beta chains were cytomegalovirus-associated.

The chain has TRBV19 and TRBJ1-1; D call uncertain. Sequences were obtained from PBMCs. This clonotype was obtained from a woman in her 40s in good health and CMV-seropositive. The CDR3, as DNA: TGTGCCAGTAGTATTCGGCGACTCTTGAACACTGAAGCTTTCTTT. It is translated as CASSIRRLLNTEAFF.